The next 22 T cell receptor beta chains were all read from a single sample in a study of OX40 agonist ivuxolimab in advanced cancers. The protocol was immunoSEQ multiplex PCR, while the TCRdb copy is restricted to in-frame clones and leaves out a portion. The sample lists 55,000 to 65,000 clones, about nine tenths seen once, with approximately 0.4% in the top ten. The sequencing here drew on CD4+ or CD8+ T cells sorted from blood, taken in a trial of the OX40 agonist ivuxolimab. Receptors were obtained from an adult with an advanced solid tumor such as melanoma, head and neck, liver or kidney cancer.

The rearrangement links TRBV19 to TRBJ2-1, with 11 nucleotides matching TRBD2. The CDR3 spans 16 residues. After removal of 5 bases from V and 4 bases from J, the junction contained 7 bases not matched to a gene. CDR1 and CDR2 (germline): LNHDA, SQIVND (reference sequence). The CDR3 DNA reads TGTGCCAGTAGTGGTAGCGGGGGGGCCTCATACAATGAGCAGTTCTTC. It translates to CASSGSGGASYNEQFF.

This clone was counted once. This rearrangement joins TRBV19 to TRBJ2-7; 13 nucleotides align to TRBD2. Trimming removed 0 bases from V and 5 bases from J; junction bases left unmatched: 7. CDR3 size: 17 residues. Germline assignment: CDR1 LNHDA and CDR2 SQIVND (reference sequence). CDR3 sequence: CASSIDHRTSGSNEQYF. CDR3 in DNA: TGTGCCAGTAGTATAGATCACAGGACTAGCGGGAGCAACGAGCAGTACTTC.

This chain uses TRBV6-5 with TRBJ1-1; D possibly corresponds to TRBD1 (6 bases). Germline-derived CDR1 and CDR2 are MNHEY and SVGAGI. The V end was cut by 5 bases, the J end by 2 bases, with 9 bases between. This CDR3 comprises 13 residues. In nucleotides, the CDR3 is TGTGCCAGCAGTACCAGGGGAAACACTGAAGCTTTCTTT. It yields the protein CASSTRGNTEAFF.

The V gene is TRBV6-1, the J gene TRBJ2-5; D uncertain. CDR1 is MNHNS, CDR2 SASEGT, per germline. This CDR3 region has 14 residues. V gave up 3 bases and J gave up 1 base, with 9 bases separating them. CDR3 in amino acids: CASSERHFQETQYF. CDR3 coding DNA: TGTGCCAGCAGTGAGAGGCACTTCCAAGAGACCCAGTACTTC.

The count of this clone is one. This chain uses TRBV6-4 with TRBJ2-3; maybe TRBD2 (6 bases). Germline lookup yields CDR1 MRHNA and CDR2 SNTAGT. This CDR3 comprises 14 residues. V dropped 6 bases and J dropped 2 bases, with 12 bases sitting between them. In DNA, the CDR3 is TGTGCCAGCAGCGGGGGACGGGTCACAGATACGCAGTATTTT. Protein: CASSGGRVTDTQYF.

The rearrangement joins TRBV7-2 to TRBJ2-5, with 10 bases aligning to TRBD2. The CDR3 extends over 16 amino acids. The ends lost 2 bases at V and 5 bases at J; junction bases unmatched: 8. Per the germline V gene, CDR1 is SGHTA and CDR2 is FQGNSA. The CDR3 loop is CASSLSTSGARETQYF. CDR3 nucleotides: TGTGCCAGCAGCTTATCCACTAGCGGGGCACGGGAGACCCAGTACTTC.

V is TRBV7-9 and J is TRBJ2-1, with a tentative D call TRBD2 (6 bases). The germline V gene has CDR1 SEHNR and CDR2 FQNEAQ (reference sequence). Trimming removed 5 bases at V and 8 bases at J, with 13 bases between. The CDR3 is 13 residues long. As DNA, the CDR3 is TGTGCCAGCAGCCCCTGGGGGGTCCATGAGCAGTTCTTC. Its translation is CASSPWGVHEQFF.

V usage is TRBV30 and J usage is TRBJ2-5; maybe TRBD1 (6 bases). From germline, CDR1 is GTSNPN and CDR2 SVGIG (reference sequence). The CDR3 is 12 residues long. Trimming shortened V by 0 bases and J by 6 bases, and 8 bases separated the two germline ends. The CDR3 here is CAWSVRGQTQYF. For the CDR3, the DNA is TGTGCCTGGAGTGTCAGGGGACAGACCCAGTACTTC.

This chain links TRBV19 with TRBJ1-1, with TRBD1 matching over 10 bases. Trimming at V came to 5 bases and at J to 5 bases, leaving 8 bases not matched to a gene. This CDR3 spans 15 amino acids. The germline gives CDR1 LNHDA, CDR2 SQIVND (reference sequence). Here the CDR3 DNA reads TGTGCCAGTAGTGGGGGACAGGGGTGGATAACTGAAGCTTTCTTT. It specifies CASSGGQGWITEAFF.

The V and J genes are TRBV5-1 and TRBJ2-2, with 8 bases fitting TRBD2. Germline V gene lookup returns CDR1 SGHRS and CDR2 YFSETQ. This CDR3 comprises 14 residues. J gave up 4 bases and V 4 bases, and 3 bases lay outside the gene matches. CDR3 DNA sequence: TGCGCCAGCAGCCCCGGGGGGGTCACCGGGGAGCTGTTTTTT. Protein sequence: CASSPGGVTGELFF.

The V call is TRBV9, the J call TRBJ2-5; 8 nucleotides align to TRBD2. The J call is in doubt because the DNA end fits TRBJ2-7 better. The CDR3 runs to 17 residues. Germline CDR1 SGDLS, CDR2 YYNGEE. The CDR3: CASSEGHTWREAYEQYF. The CDR3 DNA reads as TGTGCCAGCAGCGAGGGACACACCTGGCGGGAGGCGTACGAGCAGTACTTC.

V gene TRBV13 combines with J gene TRBJ1-5; D is undetermined. The CDR3 runs 15 residues. Germline lookup yields CDR1 PRHDT and CDR2 FYEKMQ (reference sequence). The ends were cut back, 0 bases at V and 4 bases at J, with 10 bases in the middle. The CDR3 DNA reads as TGTGCCAGCAGCTTAGGCCGCAGGCCAAATCAGCCCCAGCATTTT. Translating it yields CASSLGRRPNQPQHF.

This clone has just a few counts. The chain uses TRBV19 and TRBJ2-2; D may be TRBD1 or TRBD2 (6 bases each). Germline V CDR1 and CDR2: LNHDA, SQIVND (reference sequence). V was pared by 6 bases and J by 5 bases, with 16 bases between. CDR3 length equals 15 residues. The CDR3 is CASSPVRGLTGELFF. The CDR3 DNA follows: TGTGCCAGTAGCCCGGTCCGGGGGCTTACCGGGGAGCTGTTTTTT. Supplemented by reference TRBV19 and TRBJ2-2, the full variable domain reads DGGITQSPKYLFRKEGQNVTLSCEQNLNHDAMYWYRQDPGQGLRLIYYSQIVNDFQKGDIAEGYSVSREKKESFPLTVTSAQKNPTAFYLCASSPVRGLTGELFFGEGSRLTVL.

This sequence joins TRBV28 and TRBJ1-1; 12 bases fit TRBD1. J lost 11 bases, V lost 4 bases, and 11 bases had no gene match. The germline gives CDR1 MDHEN, CDR2 SYDVKM. CDR3 size: 15 residues. The chain's CDR3 is CASSYPGQGAGRAFF. CDR3 nucleotides: TGTGCCAGCAGTTACCCGGGACAGGGGGCAGGTAGGGCTTTCTTT. The variable domain in full, with the rest retrieved from reference TRBV28 and TRBJ1-1, is DVKVTQSSRYLVKRTGEKVFLECVQDMDHENMFWYRQDPGLGLRLIYFSYDVKMKEKGDIPEGYSVSREKKERFSLILESASTNQTSMYLCASSYPGQGAGRAFFGQGTRLTVV.

The rearrangement joins TRBV6-5 to TRBJ2-7; 7 bases agree with TRBD2. After removal of 0 bases from V and 3 bases from J, the junction contained 5 bases not matched to a gene. Germline CDR1 reads MNHEY; CDR2 reads SVGAGI. The CDR3 loop spans 15 amino acids. CDR3 DNA: TGTGCCAGCAGTTACTCAGGACTAGGACTCTACGAGCAGTACTTC. Protein: CASSYSGLGLYEQYF.

This clone showed up just once. V usage is TRBV2 and J usage is TRBJ1-4, with TRBD1 matching 11 bases. The CDR3 is 16 amino acids. Germline-derived CDR1 and CDR2 are SNHLY and FYNNEI. After removal of 7 bases from V and 13 bases from J, the junction contained 17 bases not matched to a gene. DNA for the CDR3: TGTGCCAGCACGCCCTCGCGGGGGACAGGGGGGGGTGGACTGTTTTTT. As protein: CASTPSRGTGGGGLFF. The full variable domain, in which reference TRBV2 and TRBJ1-4 provide the parts outside the CDR3, is EPEVTQTPSHQVTQMGQEVILRCVPISNHLYFYWYRQILGQKVEFLVSFYNNEISEKSEIFDDQFSVERPDGSNFTLKIRSTKLEDSAMYFCASTPSRGTGGGGLFFGSGTQLSVL.

This clone was picked up one time. This chain joins TRBV18 and TRBJ1-4, with TRBD1 matching 9 bases. V gave up 3 bases and J gave up 10 bases; unmatched junction bases: 9. This CDR3 spans 15 amino acids. Germline CDR1 is KGHSH and CDR2 is LQKENI. In DNA form, the CDR3 reads TGTGCCAGCTCACCGGGACAGGGATCGGGTGGAAAACTGTTTTTT. Protein: CASSPGQGSGGKLFF.

The chain carries TRBV11-3 and TRBJ2-1; D is possibly TRBD1 (6 bases). Germline values: CDR1 SGHNT, CDR2 YENEEA. This CDR3 region has 13 residues. V lost 0 bases to trimming and J lost 12 bases, with 12 bases between them. The CDR3 DNA reads TGTGCCAGCAGCTTAGACAGGGGATCGGCGCAGTTCTTC. It specifies CASSLDRGSAQFF.

CDR3 DNA sequence: TGTGCCAGCAGCTCTAGGACAGGGAGAGCTGAAGCTTTCTTT. Amino acid sequence: CASSSRTGRAEAFF. The genes are TRBV7-8 and TRBJ1-1; TRBD1 matches 8 bases. The CDR3 extends over 14 amino acids. Per germline, CDR1 SGHVS and CDR2 FQNEAQ. The ends lost 4 bases at V and 6 bases at J; junction bases unmatched: 7.

The genes are TRBV28 and TRBJ1-5, with a possible D match to TRBD1 (6 bases). The CDR3 sequence is 15 residues long. Germline values: CDR1 MDHEN, CDR2 SYDVKM. Trimming pared 2 bases from V and 5 bases from J, leaving 13 bases between. Here the CDR3 reads CASSLATGGHQPQHF. As DNA, the CDR3 is TGTGCCAGCAGTTTAGCGACAGGAGGACATCAGCCCCAGCATTTT.

The chain has TRBV6-5 and TRBJ1-2, with unresolved D. The CDR3 sequence is 14 residues long. Germline V gene lookup returns CDR1 MNHEY and CDR2 SVGAGI. Between the trimmed V and J ends, which lost 7 bases and 3 bases, there was a span of 15 bases. The CDR3 spells CASTPSEDYYGYTF. For the CDR3, the DNA is TGTGCCAGCACACCCAGTGAAGACTACTATGGCTACACCTTC.

This clone was found once. DNA of the CDR3: TGTGCCAGCAGTTTATGGGACCCCGGCTACGAGCAGTACTTC. Translating gives CASSLWDPGYEQYF. The genes are TRBV27 and TRBJ2-7; the D call may be TRBD1 or TRBD2 (5 bases each). The CDR3 contains 14 residues. Trimming cost V 1 base and J 3 bases, with 10 bases left between them. Germline CDR1 and CDR2: MNHEY and SMNVEV (reference sequence).